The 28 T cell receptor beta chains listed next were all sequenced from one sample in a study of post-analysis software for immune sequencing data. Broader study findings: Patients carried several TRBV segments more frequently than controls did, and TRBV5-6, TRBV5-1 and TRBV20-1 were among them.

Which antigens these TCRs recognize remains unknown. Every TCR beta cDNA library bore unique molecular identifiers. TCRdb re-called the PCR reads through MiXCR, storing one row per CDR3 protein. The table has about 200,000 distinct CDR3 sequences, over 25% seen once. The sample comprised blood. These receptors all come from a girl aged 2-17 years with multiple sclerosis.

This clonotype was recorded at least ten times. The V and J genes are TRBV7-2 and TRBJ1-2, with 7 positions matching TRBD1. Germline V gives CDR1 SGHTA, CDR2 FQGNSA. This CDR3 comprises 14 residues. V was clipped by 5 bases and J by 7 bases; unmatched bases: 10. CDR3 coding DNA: TGTGCCAGCAGCCCTCCGGGACAGAGGTTTGGCTACACCTTC. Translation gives CASSPPGQRFGYTF.

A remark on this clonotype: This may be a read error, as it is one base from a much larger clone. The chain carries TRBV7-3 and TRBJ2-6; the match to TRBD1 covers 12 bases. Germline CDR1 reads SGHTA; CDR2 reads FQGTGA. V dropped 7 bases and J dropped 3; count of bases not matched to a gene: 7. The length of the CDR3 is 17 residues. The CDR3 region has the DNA TGTGCCAGCAACCCAGGGACAGGGGGCGGTGGGGCCAACGTCCTGACTTTC. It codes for CASNPGTGGGGANVLTF.

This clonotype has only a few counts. In DNA form, the CDR3 reads TGCGCCAGCAAGGTCGACACTGAAGCTTTCTTT. Translation: CASKVDTEAFF. This chain uses TRBV5-1 with TRBJ1-1; unclear D gene. Trimming took off 6 bases at V and 3 bases at J, with 6 bases between the two ends. The V gene's germline CDR1 is SGHRS and CDR2 YFSETQ. The CDR3 spans 11 residues.

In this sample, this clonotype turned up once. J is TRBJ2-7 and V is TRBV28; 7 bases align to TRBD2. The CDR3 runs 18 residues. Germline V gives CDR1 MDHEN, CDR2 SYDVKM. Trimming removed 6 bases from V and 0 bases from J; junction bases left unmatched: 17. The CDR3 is CASSLVGLSAGSSYEQYF. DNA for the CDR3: TGTGCCAGCAGCTTGGTAGGACTCTCAGCGGGGTCCTCCTACGAGCAGTACTTC. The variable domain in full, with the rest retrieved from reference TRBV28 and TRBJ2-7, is DVKVTQSSRYLVKRTGEKVFLECVQDMDHENMFWYRQDPGLGLRLIYFSYDVKMKEKGDIPEGYSVSREKKERFSLILESASTNQTSMYLCASSLVGLSAGSSYEQYFGPGTRLTVT.

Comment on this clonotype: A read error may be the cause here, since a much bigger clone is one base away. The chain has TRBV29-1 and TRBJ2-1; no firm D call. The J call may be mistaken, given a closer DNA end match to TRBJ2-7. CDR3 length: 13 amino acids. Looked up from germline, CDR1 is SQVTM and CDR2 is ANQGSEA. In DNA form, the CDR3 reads TGCGCCCACCGGGCAGATACATACAATGAGCAGTACTTC. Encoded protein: CAHRADTYNEQYF.

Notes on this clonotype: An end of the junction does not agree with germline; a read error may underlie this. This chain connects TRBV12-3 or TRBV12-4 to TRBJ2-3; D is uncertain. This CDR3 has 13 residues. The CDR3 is CASSRRSADTQYF. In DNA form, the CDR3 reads TGTGCCAGCAGTAGACGGAGCGCAGATACGCAATATTTT.

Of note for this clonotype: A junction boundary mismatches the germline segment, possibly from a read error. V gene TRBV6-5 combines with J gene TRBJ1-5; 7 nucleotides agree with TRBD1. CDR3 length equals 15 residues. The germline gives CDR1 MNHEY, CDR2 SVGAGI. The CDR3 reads CANSPTGLGNQPQHF. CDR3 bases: TGTGCCAACAGTCCGACAGGGCTTGGCAATCAGCCCCAGCATTTT.

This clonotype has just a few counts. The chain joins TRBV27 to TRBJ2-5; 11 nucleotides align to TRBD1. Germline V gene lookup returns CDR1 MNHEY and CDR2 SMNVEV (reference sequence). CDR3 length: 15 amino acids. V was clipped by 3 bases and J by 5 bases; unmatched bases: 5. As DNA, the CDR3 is TGTGCCAGCAGTTTCCCGGGACAGGGGGTGGAGACCCAGTACTTC. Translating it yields CASSFPGQGVETQYF.

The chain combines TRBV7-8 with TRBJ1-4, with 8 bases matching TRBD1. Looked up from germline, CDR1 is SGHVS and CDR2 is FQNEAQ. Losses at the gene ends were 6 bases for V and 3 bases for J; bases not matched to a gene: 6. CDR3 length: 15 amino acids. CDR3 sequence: CASSPRGPANEKLFF. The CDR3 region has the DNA TGTGCCAGCAGTCCCAGGGGGCCGGCTAATGAAAAACTGTTTTTT.

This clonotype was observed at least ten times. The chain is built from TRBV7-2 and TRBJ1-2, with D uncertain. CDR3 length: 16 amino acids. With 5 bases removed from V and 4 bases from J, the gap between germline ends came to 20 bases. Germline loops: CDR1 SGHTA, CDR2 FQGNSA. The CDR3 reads CASSLARVGRGYGYTF. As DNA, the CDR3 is TGTGCCAGCAGCCTCGCACGGGTCGGGCGGGGCTATGGCTACACCTTC.

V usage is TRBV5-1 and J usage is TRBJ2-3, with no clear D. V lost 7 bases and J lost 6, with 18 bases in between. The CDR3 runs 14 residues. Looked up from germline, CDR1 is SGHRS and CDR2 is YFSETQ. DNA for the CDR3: TGCGCCAGCCGTCCCACCCTAGAGAGGGATACGCAGTATTTT. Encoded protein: CASRPTLERDTQYF.

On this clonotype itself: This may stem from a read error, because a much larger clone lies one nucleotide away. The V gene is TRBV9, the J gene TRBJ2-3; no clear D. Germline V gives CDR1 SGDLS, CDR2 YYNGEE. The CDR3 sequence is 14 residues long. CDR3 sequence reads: CAGSPDGGTDTQYF. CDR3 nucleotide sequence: TGTGCCGGCAGCCCAGATGGGGGCACAGATACGCAGTATTTT.

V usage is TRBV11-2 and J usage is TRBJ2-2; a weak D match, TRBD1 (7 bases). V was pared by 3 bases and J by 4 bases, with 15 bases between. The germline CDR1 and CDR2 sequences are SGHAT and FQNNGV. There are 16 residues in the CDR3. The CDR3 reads CASSLGRGVFTGELFF. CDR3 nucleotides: TGTGCCAGCAGCTTGGGCAGGGGGGTTTTCACCGGGGAGCTGTTTTTT.

This CDR3 reads CASSPEPAHTIYF. The CDR3 DNA reads TGTGCCAGCAGTCCCGAGCCCGCCCACACCATATATTTT. The V call is TRBV25-1, the J call TRBJ1-3; D not resolved. Deletions cut 5 bases from V and 8 bases from J, with 13 bases between. The CDR3 is 13 amino acids. CDR1 and CDR2 from the germline V gene are MGHDK and SYGVNS. The full variable domain, rest sourced from reference TRBV25-1 and TRBJ1-3, is EADIYQTPRYLVIGTGKKITLECSQTMGHDKMYWYQQDPGMELHLIHYSYGVNSTEKGDLSSESTVSRIRTEHFPLTLESARPSHTSQYLCASSPEPAHTIYFGEGSWLTVV.

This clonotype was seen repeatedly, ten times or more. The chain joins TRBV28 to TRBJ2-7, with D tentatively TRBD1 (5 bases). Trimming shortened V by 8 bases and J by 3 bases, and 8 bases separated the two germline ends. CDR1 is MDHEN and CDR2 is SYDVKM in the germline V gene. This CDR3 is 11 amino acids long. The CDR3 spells CASGRGYEQYF. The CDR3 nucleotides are TGTGCCAGCGGTAGGGGCTACGAGCAGTACTTC.

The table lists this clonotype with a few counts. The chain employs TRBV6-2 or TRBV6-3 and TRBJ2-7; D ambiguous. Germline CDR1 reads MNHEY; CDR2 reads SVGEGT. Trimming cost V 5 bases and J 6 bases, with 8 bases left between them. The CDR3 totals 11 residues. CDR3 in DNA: TGTGCCAGCAGTCGCCCCCGCGAGCAGTACTTC. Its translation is CASSRPREQYF.

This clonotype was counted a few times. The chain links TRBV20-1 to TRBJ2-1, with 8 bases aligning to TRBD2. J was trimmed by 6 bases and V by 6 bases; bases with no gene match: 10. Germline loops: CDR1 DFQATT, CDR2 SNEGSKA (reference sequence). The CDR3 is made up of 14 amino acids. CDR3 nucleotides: TGCAGTGCCAGGAGCGGGGGTCGTGGCAATGAGCAGTTCTTC. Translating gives CSARSGGRGNEQFF.

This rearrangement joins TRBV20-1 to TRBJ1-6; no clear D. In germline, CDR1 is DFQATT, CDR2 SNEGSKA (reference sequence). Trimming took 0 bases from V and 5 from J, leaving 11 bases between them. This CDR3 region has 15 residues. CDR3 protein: CSARDLGSHNSPLHF. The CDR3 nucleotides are TGCAGTGCTAGAGATTTAGGGAGCCATAATTCACCCCTCCACTTT.

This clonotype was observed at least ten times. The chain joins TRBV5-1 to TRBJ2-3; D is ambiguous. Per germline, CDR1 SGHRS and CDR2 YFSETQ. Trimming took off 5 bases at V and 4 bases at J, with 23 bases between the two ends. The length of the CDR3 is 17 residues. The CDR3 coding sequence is TGCGCCAGCAGTTTACCGACCCGCACAAGCACCTCAGATACGCAGTATTTT. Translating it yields CASSLPTRTSTSDTQYF.

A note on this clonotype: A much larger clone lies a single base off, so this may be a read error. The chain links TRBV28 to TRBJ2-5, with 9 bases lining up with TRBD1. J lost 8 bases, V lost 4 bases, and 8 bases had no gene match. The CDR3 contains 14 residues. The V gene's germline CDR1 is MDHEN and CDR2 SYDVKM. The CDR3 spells CASSSHRGRDTQYF. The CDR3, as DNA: TGTGCCAGCAGTTCGCACAGGGGGCGAGACACCCAGTACTTC.

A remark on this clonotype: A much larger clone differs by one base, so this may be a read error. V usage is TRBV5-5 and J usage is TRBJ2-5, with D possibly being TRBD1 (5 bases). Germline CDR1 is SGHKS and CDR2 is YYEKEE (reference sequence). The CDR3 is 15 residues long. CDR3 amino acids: CAGSYGRAGRETQYF. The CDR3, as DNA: TGTGCCGGCAGCTACGGCAGGGCAGGGCGGGAGACCCAGTACTTC.

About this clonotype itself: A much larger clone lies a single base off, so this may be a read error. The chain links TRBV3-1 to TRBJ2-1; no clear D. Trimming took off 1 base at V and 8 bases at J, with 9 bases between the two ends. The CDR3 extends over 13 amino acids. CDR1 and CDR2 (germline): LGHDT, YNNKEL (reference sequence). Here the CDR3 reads CASSQAGRYEQFF. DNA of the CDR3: TGTGCCAGCAGCCAAGCTGGCAGGTATGAGCAGTTCTTC.

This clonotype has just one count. Written as DNA, the CDR3 is TGTGCCAGCGGGCCAGATAGCAATCAGCCCCAGCATTTT. This sequence encodes CASGPDSNQPQHF. This chain uses TRBV12-3 or TRBV12-4 with TRBJ1-5; D unclear. Between the trimmed V and J ends, which lost 8 bases and 0 bases, there was a span of 8 bases. The CDR3 runs 13 residues.

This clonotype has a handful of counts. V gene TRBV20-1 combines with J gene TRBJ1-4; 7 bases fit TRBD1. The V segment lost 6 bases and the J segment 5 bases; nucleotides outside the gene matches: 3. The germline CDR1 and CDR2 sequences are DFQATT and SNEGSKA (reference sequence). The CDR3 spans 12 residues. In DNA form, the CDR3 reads TGCAGTGCCACGGGACAGAATGAAAAACTGTTTTTT. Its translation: CSATGQNEKLFF.

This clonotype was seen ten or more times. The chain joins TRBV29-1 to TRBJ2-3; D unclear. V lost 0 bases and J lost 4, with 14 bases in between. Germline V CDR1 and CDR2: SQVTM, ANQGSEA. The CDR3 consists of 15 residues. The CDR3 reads CSVEEELSLADTQYF. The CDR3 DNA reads TGCAGCGTTGAAGAAGAGCTCAGCCTAGCAGATACGCAGTATTTT.

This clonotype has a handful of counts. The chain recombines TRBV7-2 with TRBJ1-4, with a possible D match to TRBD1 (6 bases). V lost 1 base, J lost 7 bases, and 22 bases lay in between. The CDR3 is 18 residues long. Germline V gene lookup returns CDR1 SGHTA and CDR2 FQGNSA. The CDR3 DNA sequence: TGTGCCAGCAGCTTAGTAGGTACAGGGTTAGGTTACGGTGAAAAACTGTTTTTT. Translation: CASSLVGTGLGYGEKLFF.

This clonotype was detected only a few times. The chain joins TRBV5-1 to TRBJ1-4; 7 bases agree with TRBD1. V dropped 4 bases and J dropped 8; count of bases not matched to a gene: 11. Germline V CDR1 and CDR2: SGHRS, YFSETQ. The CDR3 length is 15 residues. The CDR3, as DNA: TGCGCCAGCAGCCGAGGACAGGACGGGGGAGAAAAACTGTTTTTT. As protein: CASSRGQDGGEKLFF.

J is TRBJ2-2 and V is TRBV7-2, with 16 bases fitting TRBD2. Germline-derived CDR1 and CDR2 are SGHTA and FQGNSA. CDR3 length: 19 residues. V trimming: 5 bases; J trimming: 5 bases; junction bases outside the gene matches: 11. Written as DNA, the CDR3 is TGTGCCAGCAGCCCCCCGGGACTAGCGGGGGGGCTTCGGACCGGGGAGCTGTTTTTT. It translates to CASSPPGLAGGLRTGELFF.